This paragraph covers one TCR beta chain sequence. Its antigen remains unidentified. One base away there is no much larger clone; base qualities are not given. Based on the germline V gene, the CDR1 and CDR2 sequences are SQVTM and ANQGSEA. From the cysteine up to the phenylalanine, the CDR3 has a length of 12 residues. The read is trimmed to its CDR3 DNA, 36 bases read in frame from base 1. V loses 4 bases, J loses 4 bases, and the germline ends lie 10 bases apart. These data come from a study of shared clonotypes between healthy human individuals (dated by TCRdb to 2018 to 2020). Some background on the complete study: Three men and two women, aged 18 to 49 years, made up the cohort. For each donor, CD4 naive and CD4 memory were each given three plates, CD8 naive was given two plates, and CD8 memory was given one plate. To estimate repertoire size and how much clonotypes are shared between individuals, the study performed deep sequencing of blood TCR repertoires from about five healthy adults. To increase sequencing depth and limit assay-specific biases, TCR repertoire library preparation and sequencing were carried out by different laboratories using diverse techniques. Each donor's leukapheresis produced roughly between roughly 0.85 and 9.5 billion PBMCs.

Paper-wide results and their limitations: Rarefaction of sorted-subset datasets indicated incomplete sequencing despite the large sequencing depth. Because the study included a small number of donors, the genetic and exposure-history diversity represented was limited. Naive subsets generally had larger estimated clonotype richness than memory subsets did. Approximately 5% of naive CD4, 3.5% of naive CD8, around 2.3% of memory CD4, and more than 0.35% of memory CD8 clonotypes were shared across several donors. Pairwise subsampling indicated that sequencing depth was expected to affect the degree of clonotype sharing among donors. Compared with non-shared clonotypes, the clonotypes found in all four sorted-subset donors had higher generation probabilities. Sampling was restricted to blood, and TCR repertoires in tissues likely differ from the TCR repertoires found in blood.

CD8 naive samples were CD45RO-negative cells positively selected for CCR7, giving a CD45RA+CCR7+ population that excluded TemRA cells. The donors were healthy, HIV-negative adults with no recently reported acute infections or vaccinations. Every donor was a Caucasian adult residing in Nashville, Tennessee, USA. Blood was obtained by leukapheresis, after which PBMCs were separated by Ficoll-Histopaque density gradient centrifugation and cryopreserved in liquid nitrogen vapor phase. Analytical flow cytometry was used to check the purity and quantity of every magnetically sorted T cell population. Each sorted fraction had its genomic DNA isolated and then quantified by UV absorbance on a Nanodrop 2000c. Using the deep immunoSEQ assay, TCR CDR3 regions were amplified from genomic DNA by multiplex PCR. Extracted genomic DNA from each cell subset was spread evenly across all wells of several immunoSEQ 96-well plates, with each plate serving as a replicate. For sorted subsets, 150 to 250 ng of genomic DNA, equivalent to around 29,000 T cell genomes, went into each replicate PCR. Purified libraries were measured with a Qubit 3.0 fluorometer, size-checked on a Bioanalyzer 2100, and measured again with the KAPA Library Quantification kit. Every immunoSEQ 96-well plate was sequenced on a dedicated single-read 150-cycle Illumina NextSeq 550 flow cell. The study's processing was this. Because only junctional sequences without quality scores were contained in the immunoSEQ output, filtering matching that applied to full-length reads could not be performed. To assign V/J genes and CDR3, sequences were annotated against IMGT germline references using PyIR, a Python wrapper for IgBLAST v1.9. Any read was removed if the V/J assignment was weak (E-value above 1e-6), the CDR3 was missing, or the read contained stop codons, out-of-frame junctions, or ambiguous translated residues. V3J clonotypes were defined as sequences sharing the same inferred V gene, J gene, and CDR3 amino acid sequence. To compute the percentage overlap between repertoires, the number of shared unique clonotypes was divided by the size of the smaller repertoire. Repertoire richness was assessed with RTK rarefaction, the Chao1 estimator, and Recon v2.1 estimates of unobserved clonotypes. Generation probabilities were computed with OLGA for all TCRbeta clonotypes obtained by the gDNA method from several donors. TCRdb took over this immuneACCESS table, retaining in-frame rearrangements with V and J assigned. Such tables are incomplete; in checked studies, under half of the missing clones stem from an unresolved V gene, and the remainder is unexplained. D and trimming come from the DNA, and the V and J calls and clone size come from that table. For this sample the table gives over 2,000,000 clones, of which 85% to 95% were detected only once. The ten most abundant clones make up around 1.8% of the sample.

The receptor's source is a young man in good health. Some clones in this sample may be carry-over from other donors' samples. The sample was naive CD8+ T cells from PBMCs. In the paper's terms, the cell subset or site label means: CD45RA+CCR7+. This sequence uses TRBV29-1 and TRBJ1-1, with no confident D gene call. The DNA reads TGCAGCGTTGTATCCTCCCGCACTGAAGCTTTCTTT. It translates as CSVVSSRTEAFF.